Following are 7 T cell receptor beta chains from one sample sequenced in a study of T-cell reconstitution after alpha-beta-depleted transplantation in children. Unique molecular identifiers featured in how the TCRbeta library was prepared. TCRdb itself ran the PCR reads through MiXCR, one entry per CDR3 protein. This repertoire shows approximately 500,000 distinct CDR3 sequences, about 10% found once; its top ten account for just over 2%. The sample was PBMCs, taken before TCRalphabeta/CD19-depleted stem cell transplant. The receptors derive from a child aged 2-15 years with inherited bone marrow failure, due to receive a stem cell transplant.

The chain is built from TRBV6-2 or TRBV6-3 and TRBJ2-7; a possible D gene is TRBD1 (5 bases). Germline assignment: CDR1 MNHEY and CDR2 SVGEGT. The V end was cut by 6 bases, the J end by 2 bases, with 23 bases between. This CDR3 comprises 17 residues. CDR3 region: CASRSSTGLDYTYEQYF. The CDR3 coding sequence is TGTGCCAGCAGATCATCAACAGGCCTCGATTACACCTACGAGCAGTACTTC.

To note about this clonotype: A read error may explain this, as a much larger clone is one base away. The gene calls are TRBV5-6 and TRBJ2-3; D gene uncertain. The CDR3 is made up of 16 amino acids. Germline CDR1 reads SGHDT; CDR2 reads YYEEEE. Here the CDR3 reads CASTQSQILSTDTPYF. CDR3 nucleotides: TGTGCCAGCACACAGTCACAGATCCTTAGCACAGATACGCCGTATTTT.

The rearrangement uses TRBV18 and TRBJ1-1; a possible D gene is TRBD1 (6 bases). V lost 6 bases, J lost 2 bases, and 16 bases lay in between. This CDR3 has 15 residues. Per germline, CDR1 KGHSH and CDR2 LQKENI. The CDR3 nucleotides read TGTGCCAGCTCTCCAGGACAGCTCTACAACACTGAAGCTTTCTTT. The encoded protein is CASSPGQLYNTEAFF. The full variable domain, completed using reference TRBV18 and TRBJ1-1, is NAGVMQNPRHLVRRRGQEARLRCSPMKGHSHVYWYRQLPEEGLKFMVYLQKENIIDESGMPKERFSAEFPKEGPSILRIQQVVRGDSAAYFCASSPGQLYNTEAFFGQGTRLTVV.

In this sample, this clonotype turned up many times. DNA of the CDR3: TGTGCCAGCAGTTTAAGTTTGGGAAAAGGCTACACCTTC. This sequence encodes CASSLSLGKGYTF. This chain joins TRBV27 and TRBJ1-2; D is unclear. V was pared by 2 bases and J by 8 bases, with 12 bases between. This CDR3 region has 13 residues. The germline V gene has CDR1 MNHEY and CDR2 SMNVEV (reference sequence).

At least ten counts were recorded for this clonotype. The chain carries TRBV4-1 and TRBJ2-7, with 10 bases that match TRBD1. V lost 3 bases to trimming and J lost 5 bases; unmatched junction nucleotides: 4. The CDR3 runs 14 residues. Germline V gene lookup returns CDR1 MGHRA and CDR2 YSYEKL. The CDR3 DNA reads as TGCGCCAGCAGCCAGGGACAGGGGCGTGACGAGCAGTACTTC. Translating gives CASSQGQGRDEQYF.

This clonotype was seen ten or more times. The chain carries TRBV20-1 and TRBJ2-3; the match to TRBD2 covers 8 bases. CDR3 length equals 13 residues. Germline V CDR1 and CDR2: DFQATT, SNEGSKA (reference sequence). Trimming cost V 5 bases and J 5 bases; bases outside gene matches: 6. CDR3 bases: TGCAGTGCTCCGGGACTAGGTTTAGATACGCAGTATTTT. Its translation: CSAPGLGLDTQYF.

This clonotype was detected many times. CDR3 DNA: TGTGCCAGCAGTCGTTTACAGAATTCACCCCTCCACTTT. This encodes CASSRLQNSPLHF. The rearrangement links TRBV28 to TRBJ1-6; D is ambiguous. The CDR3 length is 13 residues. The germline V gene has CDR1 MDHEN and CDR2 SYDVKM. The V end lost 5 bases, the J end lost 7 bases, and 9 bases lay between the germline ends.